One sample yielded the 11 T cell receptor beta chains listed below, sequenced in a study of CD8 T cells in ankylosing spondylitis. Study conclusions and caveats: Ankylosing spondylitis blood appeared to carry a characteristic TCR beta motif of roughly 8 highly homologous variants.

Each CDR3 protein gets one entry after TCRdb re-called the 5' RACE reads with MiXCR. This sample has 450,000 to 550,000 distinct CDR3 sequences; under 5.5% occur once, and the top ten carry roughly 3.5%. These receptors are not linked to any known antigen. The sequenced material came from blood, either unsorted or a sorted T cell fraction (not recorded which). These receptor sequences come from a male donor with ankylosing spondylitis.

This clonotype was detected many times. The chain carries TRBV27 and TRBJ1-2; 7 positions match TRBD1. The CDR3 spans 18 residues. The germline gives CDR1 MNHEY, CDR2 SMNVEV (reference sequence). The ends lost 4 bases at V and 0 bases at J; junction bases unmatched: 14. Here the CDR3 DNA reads TGTGCCAGCAGTTCGACCGGGACAGAGCGTTCAACTAACTATGGCTACACCTTC. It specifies CASSSTGTERSTNYGYTF.

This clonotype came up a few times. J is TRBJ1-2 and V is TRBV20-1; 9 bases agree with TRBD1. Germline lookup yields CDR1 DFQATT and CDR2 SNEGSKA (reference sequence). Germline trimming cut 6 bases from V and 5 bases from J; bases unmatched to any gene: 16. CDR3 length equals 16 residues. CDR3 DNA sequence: TGCAGTGCCAGCGCCAGGGGACAGGGCTTGGGGTATGGCTACACCTTC. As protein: CSASARGQGLGYGYTF.

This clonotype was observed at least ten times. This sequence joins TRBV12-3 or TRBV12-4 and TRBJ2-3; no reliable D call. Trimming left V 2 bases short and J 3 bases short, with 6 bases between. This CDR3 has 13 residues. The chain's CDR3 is CASSLRWTDTQYF. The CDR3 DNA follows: TGTGCCAGCAGTTTAAGATGGACAGATACGCAGTATTTT.

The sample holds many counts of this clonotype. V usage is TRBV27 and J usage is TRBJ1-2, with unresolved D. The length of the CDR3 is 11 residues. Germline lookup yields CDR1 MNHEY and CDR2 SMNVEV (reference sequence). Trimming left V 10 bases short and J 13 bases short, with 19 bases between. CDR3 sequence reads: CATRAGPLSTF. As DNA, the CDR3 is TGTGCCACCCGGGCCGGCCCTTTATCCACCTTC.

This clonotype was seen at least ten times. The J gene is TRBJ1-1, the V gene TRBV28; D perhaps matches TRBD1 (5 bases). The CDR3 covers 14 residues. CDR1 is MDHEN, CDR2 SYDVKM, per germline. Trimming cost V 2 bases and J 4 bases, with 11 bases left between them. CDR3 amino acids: CASSLSNGGTEAFF. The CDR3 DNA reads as TGTGCCAGCAGTTTAAGCAATGGGGGCACTGAAGCTTTCTTT. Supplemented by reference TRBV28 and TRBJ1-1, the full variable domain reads DVKVTQSSRYLVKRTGEKVFLECVQDMDHENMFWYRQDPGLGLRLIYFSYDVKMKEKGDIPEGYSVSREKKERFSLILESASTNQTSMYLCASSLSNGGTEAFFGQGTRLTVV.

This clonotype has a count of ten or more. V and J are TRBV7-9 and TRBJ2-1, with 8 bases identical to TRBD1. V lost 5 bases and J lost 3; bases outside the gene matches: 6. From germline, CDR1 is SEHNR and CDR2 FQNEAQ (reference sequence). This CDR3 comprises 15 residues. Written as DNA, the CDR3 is TGTGCCAGCAGCCGTGACAGGGGAGGCTACAATGAGCAGTTCTTC. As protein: CASSRDRGGYNEQFF.

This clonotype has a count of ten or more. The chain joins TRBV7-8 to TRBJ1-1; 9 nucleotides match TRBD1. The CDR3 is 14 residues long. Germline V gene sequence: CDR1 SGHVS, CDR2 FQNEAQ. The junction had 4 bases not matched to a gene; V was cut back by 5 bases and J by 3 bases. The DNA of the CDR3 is TGTGCCAGCAGCCGGGGGACAGGGTACACTGAAGCTTTCTTT. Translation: CASSRGTGYTEAFF.

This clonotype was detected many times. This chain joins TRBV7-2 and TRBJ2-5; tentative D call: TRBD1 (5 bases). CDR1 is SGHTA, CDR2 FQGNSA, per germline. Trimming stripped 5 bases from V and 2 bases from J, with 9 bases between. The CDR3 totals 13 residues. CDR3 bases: TGTGCCAGCAGCAGGACAAGACAAGAGACCCAGTACTTC. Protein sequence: CASSRTRQETQYF.

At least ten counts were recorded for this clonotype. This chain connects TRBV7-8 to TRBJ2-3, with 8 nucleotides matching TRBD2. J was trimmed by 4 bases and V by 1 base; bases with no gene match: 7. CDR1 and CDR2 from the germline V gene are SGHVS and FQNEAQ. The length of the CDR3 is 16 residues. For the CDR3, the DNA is TGTGCCAGCAGCTTAGTCACTGCGGGAGGCCCAGATACGCAGTATTTT. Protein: CASSLVTAGGPDTQYF.

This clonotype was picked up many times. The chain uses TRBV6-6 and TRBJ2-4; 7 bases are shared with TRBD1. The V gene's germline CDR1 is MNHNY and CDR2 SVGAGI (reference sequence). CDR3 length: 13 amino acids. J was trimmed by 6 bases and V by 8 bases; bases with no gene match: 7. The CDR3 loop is CASRDSRPNIQYF. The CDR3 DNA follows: TGTGCCAGCCGGGACAGCCGACCAAACATTCAGTACTTC.

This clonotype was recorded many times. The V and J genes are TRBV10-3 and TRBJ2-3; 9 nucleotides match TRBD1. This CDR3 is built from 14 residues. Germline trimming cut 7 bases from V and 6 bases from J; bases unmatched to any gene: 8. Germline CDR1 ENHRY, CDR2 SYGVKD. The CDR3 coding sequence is TGTGCCATCACCTCGGACAGGGGAGGGGATACGCAGTATTTT. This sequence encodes CAITSDRGGDTQYF.